This T cell receptor beta chain stems from a study of human T cells and chemical hapten exposure. Study results and caveats: Relative to controls, expanded TCRs formed significantly more large CDR3 similarity clusters.

TCRdb independently ran MiXCR on the RACE reads; one entry per CDR3 protein. Of over 65,000 distinct CDR3 sequences in the sample, 9.5% to 13% were seen once. Germline-derived CDR1 and CDR2 are SGHAT and FQNNGV. V was shortened by 5 bases and J by 2 bases, with 14 bases between the two germline ends. The CDR3 is 15 residues long. This clonotype was recorded at least ten times. The antigen remains undetermined. Sample time point: patch test 2, 6 weeks after DPC sensitization. Treatment specified: therapeutic diphenylcyclopropenone sensitization with weekly scalp DPC. In every case, blood was obtained before the patch test was applied. Every donor had alopecia and was 18 to 70 years old; all were suitable for DPC.

Specimen: whole blood, collected in connection with sensitization to the hapten diphenylcyclopropenone (DPC). This chain links TRBV11-2 with TRBJ2-3, with D unresolved. This TCR was sampled from a man between 18 and 29 years old with alopecia areata. Some clones in this sample may be carry-over from other donors' samples. Here the CDR3 reads CASSPWVPDTDTQYF. CDR3 DNA: TGTGCCAGCAGCCCCTGGGTGCCAGACACAGATACGCAGTATTTT.